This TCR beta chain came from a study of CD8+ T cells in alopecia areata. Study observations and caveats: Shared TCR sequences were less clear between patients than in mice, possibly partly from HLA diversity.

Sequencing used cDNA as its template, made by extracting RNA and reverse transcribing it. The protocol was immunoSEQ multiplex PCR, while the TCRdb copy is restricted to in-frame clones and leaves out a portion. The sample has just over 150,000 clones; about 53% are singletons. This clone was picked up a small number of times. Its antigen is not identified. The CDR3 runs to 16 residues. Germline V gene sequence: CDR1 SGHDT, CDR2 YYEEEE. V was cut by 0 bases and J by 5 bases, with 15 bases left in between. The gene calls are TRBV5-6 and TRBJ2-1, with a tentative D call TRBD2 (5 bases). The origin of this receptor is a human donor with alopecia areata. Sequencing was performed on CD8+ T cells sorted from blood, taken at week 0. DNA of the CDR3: TGTGCCAGCAGCTTGGATCAAAGCGGAAAGCACAATGAGCAGTTCTTC. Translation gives CASSLDQSGKHNEQFF.